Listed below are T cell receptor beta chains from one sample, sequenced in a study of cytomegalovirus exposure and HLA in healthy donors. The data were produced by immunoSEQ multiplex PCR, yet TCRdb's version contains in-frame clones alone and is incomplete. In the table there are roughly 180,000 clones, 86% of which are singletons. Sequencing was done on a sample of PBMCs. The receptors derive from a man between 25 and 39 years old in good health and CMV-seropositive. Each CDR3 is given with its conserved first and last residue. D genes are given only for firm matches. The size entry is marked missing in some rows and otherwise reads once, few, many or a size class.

TGTGCTAGTGGCTCCCCCTCGGGCTACGAGCAGTACTTC,CASGSPSGYEQYF,.,.,TRBJ2-7,TRBV12-5
TGTGCCAGCAGCTACGACAGGGGAACTGAAGCTTTCTTT,CASSYDRGTEAFF,.,TRBD1,TRBJ1-1,TRBV11-2
TGTGCCAGCAGCCCGAGCAGGGGGCGCAATGAAAAACTGTTTTTT,CASSPSRGRNEKLFF,.,TRBD1,TRBJ1-4,TRBV7-9
TGTGCCAGCAGCAGGGTTGGGGATTACTACACCTTC,CASSRVGDYYTF,.,.,TRBJ1-2,TRBV5-4
TGCAGCGTTGGGACGAGAAGGGCCATGAACACTGAAGCTTTCTTT,CSVGTRRAMNTEAFF,.,.,TRBJ1-1,TRBV29-1
TGTGCCATCAGTGAGCCTGGGACTGGCCGGGGGGAGACCCAGTACTTC,CAISEPGTGRGETQYF,.,.,TRBJ2-5,TRBV10-3
TGTGCCACCAGCAGAGAAGGGAATGAGCAGTTCTTC,CATSREGNEQFF,.,.,TRBJ2-1,TRBV15
TGTGCCAGCAGCGACTCTAAGGGAGGTTTTGTTGGGACTTTCTTT,CASSDSKGGFVGTFF,.,.,TRBJ1-1,TRBV6-1
TGTGCCACTACCCTGGGTGGGGGCGGTAGCAATCAGCCCCAGCATTTT,CATTLGGGGSNQPQHF,once,.,TRBJ1-5,TRBV6-6
TGTGCCAGCAGCGGCCTGGGGGAGACCCAGTACTTC,CASSGLGETQYF,.,.,TRBJ2-5,TRBV7-9
TGTGCCAGCAGCCCCTGGGACAGTTCCTACGAGCAGTACTTC,CASSPWDSSYEQYF,.,TRBD1,TRBJ2-7,TRBV7-9
TGCGCCAGCAGTCAGAACCCTAGCGGGAGGGCCTATACCGGGGAGCTGTTTTTT,CASSQNPSGRAYTGELFF,.,TRBD2,TRBJ2-2,TRBV5-1
TGTGCCAGCAGCGCCGACCGCTCCTACAATGAGCAGTTCTTC,CASSADRSYNEQFF,.,.,TRBJ2-1,TRBV7-3
TGTGCCAGCAGCTGGACTAGCGGGGGGATCACAGATACGCAGTATTTT,CASSWTSGGITDTQYF,.,TRBD2,TRBJ2-3,TRBV7-6
TGTGCCAGCAGCTTCGACAGGGCGAACACTGAAGCTTTCTTT,CASSFDRANTEAFF,once,TRBD1,TRBJ1-1,TRBV11-3
TGTGCCAGCAGCTTAGATCGGTTAGGGGAAGCTTTCTACGAGCAGTACTTC,CASSLDRLGEAFYEQYF,.,.,TRBJ2-7,TRBV11-2
TGTGCCAGCAGTTACGAGACTAGCGGCTACGAGCAGTACTTC,CASSYETSGYEQYF,.,TRBD2,TRBJ2-7,TRBV6-5
TGTGCCAGCAGTTCTCCGGGGGGGGTTAACACAGATACGCAGTATTTT,CASSSPGGVNTDTQYF,.,TRBD2,TRBJ2-3,TRBV6-5
TGTGCCAGCAGCTTAGTTATCGGGGCTGGGGGCGGAGAGTACTTC,CASSLVIGAGGGEYF,.,.,TRBJ2-7,TRBV7-8
TGCGCCAGCAGCCAAGCCCTAGCGGGAGACTACGAGCAGTACTTC,CASSQALAGDYEQYF,.,TRBD2,TRBJ2-7,TRBV4-1
TGTGCCAGCAGTGAAGAGGTCAGAGAGAACACTGAAGCTTTCTTT,CASSEEVRENTEAFF,.,.,TRBJ1-1,TRBV2
TGTGCCAGCAGCGGGGGGGGAAGCACCTACGAGCAGTACTTC,CASSGGGSTYEQYF,.,TRBD2,TRBJ2-7,TRBV9
TGTGCCAGTCGTCCGACCGGGGCTGCAAATCAGCCCCAGCATTTT,CASRPTGAANQPQHF,.,.,TRBJ1-5,TRBV19
TGTGCCAGCAGGGAGAGGGGGGAACTAGAAAAACTGTTTTTT,CASRERGELEKLFF,.,.,TRBJ1-4,TRBV2
TGTGCCAGCAGCATCAACAGGGCAGATACGCAGTATTTT,CASSINRADTQYF,.,.,TRBJ2-3,TRBV5-6
TGTGCCAGCAGCTTACAGAGTATCGGGTCGACTGAAGCTTTCTTT,CASSLQSIGSTEAFF,.,.,TRBJ1-1,TRBV11-2
TGTGCCAGCAGTTCAACCTCAAACAATGAGCAGTTCTTC,CASSSTSNNEQFF,.,.,TRBJ2-1,TRBV28
TGTGCCAGCAGCCAAGTGATTAGGACAGAAACTTACGAGCAGTACTTC,CASSQVIRTETYEQYF,once,.,TRBJ2-7,TRBV4-2
TGTGCCAGCTCACCACCTCCCTATTCAGCAGATACGCAGTATTTT,CASSPPPYSADTQYF,.,.,TRBJ2-3,TRBV18
TGTGCCAGCACCAAAGGCCAGGGGGCGCCGGCTAATGAAAAACTGTTTTTT,CASTKGQGAPANEKLFF,.,TRBD1,TRBJ1-4,TRBV13
TGTGCCTGGGATACAGGGGTTAATGAAAAACTGTTTTTT,CAWDTGVNEKLFF,.,TRBD1,TRBJ1-4,TRBV30
TGTGCCAGCAGCGCCCGAGGGGCCACTTCTAATGAAAAACTGTTTTTT,CASSARGATSNEKLFF,few,.,TRBJ1-4,TRBV9
TGTGCCGGAGCCCACGGGGGACTCTACGAGCAGTACTTC,CAGAHGGLYEQYF,.,.,TRBJ2-7,TRBV30
TGTGCCAGCATTCAGCGGCCCCCCTACGAGCAGTACTTC,CASIQRPPYEQYF,.,.,TRBJ2-7,TRBV6-1
TGTGCCAGCAGTTATTTGTTCGGCAGCACCTACAATGAGCAGTTCTTC,CASSYLFGSTYNEQFF,.,.,TRBJ2-1,TRBV6-5
TGTGCCAGCAGCTTGGGCACTACTGGCCACTACGAGCAGTACTTC,CASSLGTTGHYEQYF,.,.,TRBJ2-7,TRBV5-6
TGCGCCAGCAGCCAAGATGGAGGGGGTGGATATGAGCAGTTCTTC,CASSQDGGGGYEQFF,.,.,TRBJ2-1,TRBV4-3
TGTGCCAGCAGTAAGAGGGTAGCGTACGAGCAGTACTTC,CASSKRVAYEQYF,.,.,TRBJ2-7,TRBV27
TGCGCCAGCAGCCAAGTGTCCAGGAGCTCCTACGAGCAGTACTTC,CASSQVSRSSYEQYF,.,.,TRBJ2-7,TRBV4-1
TGTGCCAGCAGCTCCCCGGGGGGGTCGTGGGAGACCCAGTACTTC,CASSSPGGSWETQYF,.,TRBD2,TRBJ2-5,TRBV7-3
TGTGCCAGCAGTTGGGTGAACACTGAAGCTTTCTTT,CASSWVNTEAFF,.,.,TRBJ1-1,TRBV5-6
TGTGCCAGCCGGGGTAGGCGAAACAATGAGCAGTTCTTC,CASRGRRNNEQFF,.,.,TRBJ2-1,TRBV27
TGTGCCAGCAGGACCATCTGGGGACGGGATAATGAAAAACTGTTTTTT,CASRTIWGRDNEKLFF,.,.,TRBJ1-4,TRBV27
TGTGCCAGCAGCTTAACCCCCACTAGCGGGAGAGTTCGACGGGCCCAGTACTTC,CASSLTPTSGRVRRAQYF,once,TRBD2,TRBJ2-5,TRBV7-3
TGTGCCAGCAGCGTAGGGTGGCAGCCGGGCACTGAAGCTTTCTTT,CASSVGWQPGTEAFF,.,.,TRBJ1-1,TRBV9
TGTGCCATCAGTACTGGACAGAATCAGCCCCAGCATTTT,CAISTGQNQPQHF,.,.,TRBJ1-5,TRBV10-3
TGTGCCAGCAGTTTGCGGGTTAACACTGAAGCTTTCTTT,CASSLRVNTEAFF,.,.,TRBJ1-1,TRBV5-4
TGTGCCAGCAGCTCCGGGGGAGGGCAGGGTGGCTCTGGGGCCAACGTCCTGACTTTC,CASSSGGGQGGSGANVLTF,.,TRBD2,TRBJ2-6,TRBV11-3